This TCR beta chain comes out of a study of blood T cells in healthy people across ages. Findings of the study overall: The long-lived group displayed more naive CD4+ cells, plus higher diversity, than the aged donors did. With unsorted PBMCs, a conclusive comparison of naive versus antigen-experienced cells was not possible.

It was with a sample-barcoded 5' primer and a J-beta primer mix that a second PCR of roughly 7 to 12 cycles was run. Every cDNA molecule bore a tag from a template-switch adaptor containing 12 random nucleotides. Each single sample gave us at least 3 million CDR3-containing paired-end reads. From the 5' RACE reads, TCRdb called clonotypes with MiXCR, one entry per CDR3 protein. The table shows hundreds of thousands of distinct CDR3 sequences, with approximately 53% occurring only once. CDR1 is SGHVS and CDR2 is FQNEAQ in the germline V gene. The CDR3 covers 15 residues. The V gene lost 1 base and the J gene lost 2 bases, with 11 bases spanning the gap. Notes on this clonotype: Its antigen is not known.

The chain couples TRBV7-8 to TRBJ1-1; D not certain. Sequencing was done on a sample of blood. The clonotype comes from a man aged 40-50 years in good health. CDR3 protein: CASSLEPGINTEAFF. For the CDR3, the DNA is TGTGCCAGCAGCTTAGAGCCCGGGATAAACACTGAAGCTTTCTTT.